This T cell receptor beta chain was identified in a study of cytomegalovirus exposure and HLA in healthy donors. Study summary: Both the 120 validation repertoires and the approximately 700 first-cohort repertoires used the same platform, as reported by a later analysis.

Germline V lookup: CDR1 LNHNV, CDR2 YYDKDF (reference sequence). The CDR3 covers 13 residues. The V end lost 5 bases, the J end lost 4 bases, and 11 bases lay between the germline ends. Notes on this clone: As yet, its antigen is unknown.

The repertoire was sequenced with immunoSEQ multiplex PCR; TCRdb's copy has only in-frame clones and lacks some. The table records hundreds of thousands of clones, 70% to 90% of them present only once. General study points: The study labeled 180 or so TCR beta chains cytomegalovirus-associated.

A 120-subject validation cohort, separate from the roughly 680-subject first cohort, supplied the donors. The V gene is TRBV15, the J gene TRBJ1-2, with D perhaps matching TRBD1 (6 bases). The sequence was obtained from a woman aged 18-29 years in good health and CMV-seronegative. The sequencing input was PBMCs. Here the CDR3 reads CATSFLGGYGYTF. In DNA form, the CDR3 reads TGTGCCACCAGCTTCCTAGGGGGCTATGGCTACACCTTC. The whole variable domain, filled in from reference TRBV15 and TRBJ1-2, reads DAMVIQNPRYQVTQFGKPVTLSCSQTLNHNVMYWYQQKSSQAPKLLFHYYDKDFNNEADTPDNFQSRRPNTSFCFLDIRSPGLGDTAMYLCATSFLGGYGYTFGSGTRLTVV.